The present T cell receptor (beta chain) was sequenced within a study of blood T cell repertoires in COVID-19 (dated by TCRdb to the early 2020s). Notes on the research overall: Samples from collaborators originated in the United States, Italy and Spain and spanned both the acute and convalescent phases of COVID-19. The repertoires were released in a freely available public database intended as a resource for research on the immune response to SARS-CoV-2. The prospective study material was composed of cDNA or gDNA derived from T cells, B-cell-depleted T cells, or PBMCs. The samples were drawn from two sources: the first 160 participants of the ongoing ImmuneRACE study, and 1,000 to 1,500 subjects contributed by 6 global collaborators. Subjects who had been exposed to COVID-19, were actively infected with it, or had recovered from it provided the deeply sampled blood TCRbeta repertoires that made up the dataset. Sample metadata almost always included a de-identified subject ID, COVID-19 status, age in years and sex. Where available, HLA class I and class II types were taken from metadata supplied by the sample provider and were not determined by assay-based typing.

This clone was recorded once. Its recognized antigen is unknown. The sample holds no much larger clone one base away, and base qualities are not on file. TCRbeta CDR3 regions were amplified from genomic DNA by means of the immunoSEQ Assay, a bias-controlled multiplex PCR. As for the original processing: Within the assay, amplification of reference gene primers was used to estimate how many nucleated cells each sample contained. To quantify the absolute abundance of each unique TCRbeta CDR3 rearrangement, sequence reads were collapsed and filtered. Productive Simpson clonality was computed per sample as the square root of Simpson's diversity index over productive rearrangements. The clones in this table, taken by TCRdb from immuneACCESS, are in-frame only. Not every clone is retained; where verified, under half of the shortfall comes from an unresolved V gene, and the cause of the rest is unknown. V, J and clone size derive from that table, while D and trimming were established from the DNA sequence. This sample holds just over 300,000 clones; about nine tenths were observed only once. Together, the top ten hold about 4.1% of the sample.

Results and caveats for the whole study, not just this receptor: The quantity of clinical and demographic metadata differed by source and by participant and was supplied without curation.

Participants in the prospective study were enrolled through a virtual design, were aged roughly 18 to 95 years, and lived in roughly 24 United States geographic areas. In the prospective study, participants were assigned to cohorts based on the clinical history participants reported in a screening survey and a study questionnaire. For ImmuneRACE Cohort 3, a participant was defined as recovered based on two consecutive negative NP/OP PCR tests, clearance by a healthcare professional, or resolution of symptoms. Each participant in the prospective study had whole blood, serum and a nasopharyngeal or oropharyngeal swab collected by mobile phlebotomists. Over a roughly two-month period, participants in the prospective study had the option of providing additional blood draws and questionnaires. Before DNA extraction, blood samples from the prospective study were shipped at room temperature or frozen.

V is pared back by 7 bases and J by 0 bases, with 16 bases lying between the germline termini. CDR1 and CDR2, looked up from the germline V gene (reference sequence), are LNHDA and SQIVND. CDR3 length: 16 amino acids, cysteine to phenylalanine. The DNA shown is the 48-base CDR3, in frame from base 1. The specimen was PBMCs or T cells enriched from blood (not recorded which). The TCR was taken from a man aged 25 to 45 who had recovered from COVID-19. The chain couples TRBV19 to TRBJ1-3, with an unclear D gene assignment. The CDR3 loop reads CASTGRRASSGNTIYF. The DNA reads TGTGCCAGTACCGGGAGGAGGGCAAGCTCTGGAAACACCATATATTTT.